A selection of T cell receptor beta chains follows, all from one sample in a study of blood T cell repertoires in COVID-19. Libraries were prepared by immunoSEQ multiplex PCR; TCRdb keeps only in-frame clonotypes and omits some of them. The table includes about 300,000 clones, 85% to 90% detected once. The sample taken for sequencing was PBMCs or T cells enriched from blood (not recorded which). The receptors here all came from a man aged 25-45 years who had recovered from COVID-19. Each CDR3 is given with its conserved first and last residue. A D gene is named only where the DNA matches it firmly. The size field is filled for only some rows; it gives once, few, many or a size class.

>TRBJ1-2|TRBV27|-|-
TGTGCCAGCAGTTTAAGTAGTTCCTATGGCTACACCTTC
CASSLSSSYGYTF
>TRBJ1-4|TRBV11-2|-|TRBD1
TGTGCCAGCAGCTTTGGGACAGGGAAGGAAAAACTGTTTTTT
CASSFGTGKEKLFF
>TRBJ1-2|TRBV19|-|-
TGTGCCAGTAGACTAGGACTTACCGGGCCGCACTATGGCTACACCTTC
CASRLGLTGPHYGYTF
>TRBJ2-4|TRBV6-1|once|-
TGTGCCAGCAGTGACCCCGGGGTGGGTGCCAAAAACATTCAGTACTTC
CASSDPGVGAKNIQYF
>TRBJ2-2|TRBV5-1|-|-
TGCGCCAGCAGCTTACCCGGAGCATCCACCGGGGAGCTGTTTTTT
CASSLPGASTGELFF
>TRBJ1-1|TRBV28|-|-
TGTGCCAGCAGGACGTTGCGGGGGACTGAAGCTTTCTTT
CASRTLRGTEAFF
>TRBJ1-3|TRBV12-3/TRBV12-4|-|-
TGTGCCAGCAGTTCCCTCTCTGGAAACACCATATATTTT
CASSSLSGNTIYF
>TRBJ1-3|TRBV5-5|-|-
TGTGCCAGCAGCTTCGGTGACAGACCTTCTGGAAACACCATATATTTT
CASSFGDRPSGNTIYF
>TRBJ2-3|TRBV3-1/TRBV3-2|-|-
TGTGCCAGCAGCCAAAGGCTAGCAGATACGCAGTATTTT
CASSQRLADTQYF
>TRBJ1-3|TRBV7-2|-|-
TGTGCCAGCAGCTACCGACAGCGCGAAGACACCATATATTTT
CASSYRQREDTIYF
>TRBJ2-3|TRBV5-4|-|TRBD2
TGTGCCAGCAGCTTGGGTTTAGCGGGGAGAACAGATACGCAGTATTTT
CASSLGLAGRTDTQYF
>TRBJ1-6|TRBV7-6|-|-
TGTGCCAGCAGCATCACCGGGGAGAATTCACCCCTCCACTTT
CASSITGENSPLHF
>TRBJ2-3|TRBV5-1|-|TRBD2
TGCGCCAGCAGCTCTGGGGTCGCTAGCGGGACAAGGGGAGATACGCAGTATTTT
CASSSGVASGTRGDTQYF
>TRBJ2-1|TRBV30|-|TRBD2
TGTGCCTGGAGAGGGGTAGCGGGGGGGCGAGAGCAGTTCTTC
CAWRGVAGGREQFF
>TRBJ2-7|TRBV30|once|TRBD1
TGTGCCTGGACCGATCTCAACAGGGGATCCTTCGAGCAGTACTTC
CAWTDLNRGSFEQYF
>TRBJ1-4|TRBV28|-|-
TGTGCCAGCAACGGGGATTTCACAACTAATGAAAAACTGTTTTTT
CASNGDFTTNEKLFF
>TRBJ2-1|TRBV28|-|TRBD1
TGTGCCAGCAGGGGGGACAGGGGGCATGGGTCGTCCTACAATGAGCAGTTCTTC
CASRGDRGHGSSYNEQFF
>TRBJ1-3|TRBV28|-|-
TGTGCCAGCAGTTTAAGTTGGACGGGGAACACCATATATTTT
CASSLSWTGNTIYF
>TRBJ1-2|TRBV6-5|-|-
TGTGCCAGCACCCCGAACCAGGGTGACTATGGCTACACCTTC
CASTPNQGDYGYTF
>TRBJ2-5|TRBV14|-|TRBD2
TGTGCCAGCTCTAGGACTAGCGCAAACCAAGAGACCCAGTACTTC
CASSRTSANQETQYF
>TRBJ2-2|TRBV27|-|-
TGTGCCAGCAGTTTGACAGGAAACACCGGGGAGCTGTTTTTT
CASSLTGNTGELFF
>TRBJ1-5|TRBV6-5|once|-
TGTGCCAGCAGGGCGGGGGGTTCTAGCCAGCCCCAGCATTTT
CASRAGGSSQPQHF
>TRBJ1-1|TRBV18|-|TRBD1
TGTGCCAGCTCGTCCGACAGGGGGCCCACTGAAGCTTTCTTT
CASSSDRGPTEAFF
>TRBJ2-7|TRBV5-8|-|TRBD1
TGTGCCAGCAGCCCCGTCCGGACAGGGAACGCGCAGTACTTC
CASSPVRTGNAQYF
>TRBJ2-7|TRBV4-1|-|TRBD1
TGCGCCAGCAGCCCCTGGGACAGGGGGCCCGAGCAGTACTTC
CASSPWDRGPEQYF
>TRBJ1-5|TRBV24-1|-|-
TGTGCCACCAGTGATCCAACAGGGCCCGATCAGCCCCAGCATTTT
CATSDPTGPDQPQHF
>TRBJ1-5|TRBV16|-|-
TGTGCCAGCAGCCAATCTCTTGGGCAGAGCAATCAGCCCCAGCATTTT
CASSQSLGQSNQPQHF
>TRBJ2-7|TRBV2|-|TRBD1
TGTGCCAGCAGTGTACAGGGGGCCTACGAGCAGTACTTC
CASSVQGAYEQYF
>TRBJ2-3|TRBV5-4|-|TRBD2
TGTGCCAGCAGCTTGAGGCGGGGGAACCCCACAGATACGCAGTATTTT
CASSLRRGNPTDTQYF
>TRBJ1-5|TRBV1|medium-sized|-
TGCACCAGCAGCCCCAAGGGGAAGGAAAGCAATCAGCCCCAGCATTTT
CTSSPKGKESNQPQHF
>TRBJ2-3|TRBV11-3|-|-
TGTGCCAGCAGCTTTTCCGCTCCCGGGACTCAGAGCACAGATACGCAGTATTTT
CASSFSAPGTQSTDTQYF
>TRBJ1-2|TRBV12-3/TRBV12-4|-|-
TGTGCCAGCAGTCTCGGACAAGACTACACCTTC
CASSLGQDYTF
>TRBJ1-4|TRBV30|few|TRBD1
TGTGCCTGGAGTGCCCAACAGGGGGGCTTAAGAGAAAAACTGTTTTTT
CAWSAQQGGLREKLFF
>TRBJ2-7|TRBV2|once|-
TGTGCCAGTGGAGGGGTCGGGAGACCCTCCTACGAGCAGTACTTC
CASGGVGRPSYEQYF
>TRBJ2-7|TRBV7-8|-|-
TGTGCCAGCAGCCTAGGGGGGGGCTACGAGCAGTACTTC
CASSLGGGYEQYF
>TRBJ1-1|TRBV11-2|-|-
TGTGCCAGCAGACCATGGGACATGAACACTGAAGCTTTCTTT
CASRPWDMNTEAFF
>TRBJ2-2|TRBV5-4|-|-
TGTGCCAGCAGACTGGACAAAGGGCCCTTCACCGGGGAGCTGTTTTTT
CASRLDKGPFTGELFF
>TRBJ1-1|TRBV11-2|-|-
TGTGCCAGCAGCTTCGGGGGGGCGAACACTGAAGCTTTCTTT
CASSFGGANTEAFF
>TRBJ1-2|TRBV11-3|-|-
TGTGCCAGCAGTATAAGAGAGCCAGGCGCCTGGGGCTACACCTTC
CASSIREPGAWGYTF
>TRBJ1-3|TRBV10-3|-|-
TGTGCCCTATTACCGAACGGGGGAAACACCATATATTTT
CALLPNGGNTIYF
>TRBJ1-1|TRBV29-1|-|-
TGCAGCGTTGAGGGTGGGGGCATCATGAACACTGAAGCTTTCTTT
CSVEGGGIMNTEAFF
>TRBJ2-5|TRBV12-3/TRBV12-4|once|-
TGTGCCAGCAGTTTGAGGGAAGAGACCCAGTACTTC
CASSLREETQYF
>TRBJ2-5|TRBV10-1|-|-
TGCGCCAGCAGTGAGGGACCACTAGCACGGGAGACCCAGTACTTC
CASSEGPLARETQYF
>TRBJ2-2|TRBV5-1|-|TRBD1
TGCGCCAGCAGCCCCGGACAGGCGTCGGCCGGGGAGCTGTTTTTT
CASSPGQASAGELFF
>TRBJ2-5|TRBV11-3|-|-
TGTGCCAGCAGCGCGGGCCGCGGGGTCGAGACCCAGTACTTC
CASSAGRGVETQYF